This T cell receptor beta chain stems from a study of identical twins. General study results and limits: The study found excess low generation probability among twin-shared out-of-frame alpha sequences.

V was cut by 4 bases and J by 1 base, with 7 bases left in between. The CDR3 sequence is 13 residues long. TCRdb recomputed calls from the 5' RACE reads with MiXCR, one row per CDR3 protein. This table holds roughly 630,000 distinct CDR3 sequences, about 7% found once. This clonotype was detected only a few times. The antigen is unknown. These data were also reused for a study on yellow fever vaccine responses in identical twins.

This receptor was obtained from a woman aged 18-30 years in good health. This chain links TRBV12-3 or TRBV12-4 with TRBJ1-1; D gene unclear. Material for sequencing was PBMCs. The CDR3 is CASSSAWNTEAFF. The CDR3 DNA is TGTGCCAGCAGTTCCGCTTGGAACACTGAAGCTTTCTTT.